What follows are 27 T cell receptor beta chains derived from one specimen sequenced in a study of cytomegalovirus exposure and HLA in healthy donors. The PCR was carried out with 60 Vbeta primers and 13 Jbeta primers. Sequenced by immunoSEQ multiplex PCR; TCRdb stores in-frame clones only, minus some. The table records around 150,000 clones, 60% to 85% of them present only once. Material for sequencing was PBMCs. These receptors all come from a male donor in good health and CMV-seropositive.

This chain joins TRBV20-1 and TRBJ2-7; 7 positions agree with TRBD2. The germline CDR1 and CDR2 sequences are DFQATT and SNEGSKA (reference sequence). This CDR3 contains 11 residues. J was trimmed by 7 bases and V by 6 bases; bases with no gene match: 6. CDR3 nucleotides: TGCAGTGCCCTGACGGGGGGAGAGCAGTACTTC. Protein sequence: CSALTGGEQYF.

The chain recombines TRBV29-1 with TRBJ1-2; maybe TRBD1 (5 bases). Deletions cut 7 bases from V and 1 base from J, with 10 bases between. This CDR3 is built from 12 residues. Per the germline V gene, CDR1 is SQVTM and CDR2 is ANQGSEA. The CDR3 sequence: CSGTFSNYGYTF. In DNA form, the CDR3 reads TGCAGCGGGACATTCAGTAACTATGGCTACACCTTC.

CDR3 in DNA: TGTGCCACCCAGGGGGGACCCGATGGCTACACCTTC. Amino acid sequence: CATQGGPDGYTF. The gene calls are TRBV19 and TRBJ1-2, with 7 bases aligning to TRBD1. The CDR3 runs to 12 residues. Germline trimming cut 10 bases from V and 6 bases from J; bases unmatched to any gene: 8. The V gene's germline CDR1 is LNHDA and CDR2 SQIVND (reference sequence).

This sequence joins TRBV5-4 and TRBJ2-7; a possible D gene is TRBD2 (6 bases). The CDR3 has 14 residues. Trimming took 1 base from V and 0 from J, leaving 8 bases between them. Germline loops: CDR1 SGHNT, CDR2 YYREEE (reference sequence). CDR3 protein: CASSLSGDSYEQYF. CDR3 bases: TGTGCCAGCAGCTTGTCGGGGGACTCCTACGAGCAGTACTTC.

This rearrangement joins TRBV20-1 to TRBJ1-1; D is possibly TRBD1 (6 bases). Germline lookup yields CDR1 DFQATT and CDR2 SNEGSKA (reference sequence). Trimming shortened V by 5 bases and J by 7 bases, and 11 bases separated the two germline ends. The CDR3 has 11 amino acids. In DNA, the CDR3 is TGCAGTGCTTATCAAGGGGGTGAAGCTTTCTTT. Amino acids: CSAYQGGEAFF.

The V and J genes are TRBV27 and TRBJ2-7; 7 nucleotides align to TRBD1. V was pared by 3 bases and J by 1 base, with 3 bases of the junction left unmatched. The germline V gene encodes CDR1 MNHEY and CDR2 SMNVEV (reference sequence). There are 14 residues in the CDR3. The chain's CDR3 is CASSFLGQSYEQYF. The CDR3 coding sequence is TGTGCCAGCAGTTTCTTGGGACAGTCCTACGAGCAGTACTTC.

This chain connects TRBV6-6 to TRBJ2-6; TRBD1 is a possible D gene (6 bases). This CDR3 region has 15 residues. Per germline, CDR1 MNHNY and CDR2 SVGAGI (reference sequence). V was trimmed by 5 bases and J by 0 bases, leaving 8 bases between them. The CDR3 protein is CASSGQLSGANVLTF. In DNA form, the CDR3 reads TGTGCCAGCAGTGGACAGCTCTCTGGGGCCAACGTCCTGACTTTC.

The gene calls are TRBV7-8 and TRBJ1-1; 8 nucleotides line up with TRBD1. V shed 3 bases and J 5 bases; nucleotides not matched to a gene: 11. The CDR3 has 16 amino acids. Germline V gene sequence: CDR1 SGHVS, CDR2 FQNEAQ. CDR3 region: CASSLPGQAVGTEAFF. CDR3 in DNA: TGTGCCAGCAGCTTGCCGGGACAGGCGGTGGGGACTGAAGCTTTCTTT. Variable domain in full (rest from reference TRBV7-8 and TRBJ1-1): GAGVSQSPRYKVAKRGQDVALRCDPISGHVSLFWYQQALGQGPEFLTYFQNEAQLDKSGLPSDRFFAERPEGSVSTLKIQRTQQEDSAVYLCASSLPGQAVGTEAFFGQGTRLTVV.

J is TRBJ2-5 and V is TRBV13; a possible D gene is TRBD2 (5 bases). Germline CDR1 PRHDT, CDR2 FYEKMQ (reference sequence). This CDR3 has 16 residues. Deletions cut 5 bases from V and 0 bases from J, with 16 bases between. As DNA, the CDR3 is TGTGCCAGCAGCCCCACGGGGATAAAGTACCAAGAGACCCAGTACTTC. Residues: CASSPTGIKYQETQYF.

The chain employs TRBV7-8 and TRBJ2-7; a weak D match, TRBD1 (6 bases). The V gene lost 5 bases and the J gene lost 5 bases, with 10 bases spanning the gap. The CDR3 spans 12 residues. The V gene's germline CDR1 is SGHVS and CDR2 FQNEAQ. CDR3 nucleotides: TGTGCCAGCAGCCCCGGGACAAACGAGCAGTACTTC. Translation gives CASSPGTNEQYF. Looking up the rest from reference TRBV7-8 and TRBJ2-7 gives the full variable domain: GAGVSQSPRYKVAKRGQDVALRCDPISGHVSLFWYQQALGQGPEFLTYFQNEAQLDKSGLPSDRFFAERPEGSVSTLKIQRTQQEDSAVYLCASSPGTNEQYFGPGTRLTVT.

The J gene is TRBJ2-5, the V gene TRBV5-1, with D hard to call. V was cut by 5 bases and J by 5 bases, with 13 bases left in between. The V gene's germline CDR1 is SGHRS and CDR2 YFSETQ. The CDR3 length is 13 residues. In nucleotides, the CDR3 is TGCGCCAGCAGTGAGACCCCGCGGGAGACCCAGTACTTC. It codes for CASSETPRETQYF.

The CDR3: CASSKAPAGGPNLQTDTQYF. The CDR3, as DNA: TGTGCCAGCAGCAAAGCCCCAGCGGGGGGGCCGAATCTCCAGACAGATACGCAGTATTTT. V is TRBV21-1 and J is TRBJ2-3; the D call in the table, TRBD2, was not verified against the DNA. TRBV21-1 is flagged as a pseudogene. The CDR3 has 20 amino acids.

The gene calls are TRBV4-1 and TRBJ2-7; TRBD1 matches at 8 bases. Unmatched junction bases numbered 14, after V lost 0 bases and J lost 7 bases. This CDR3 comprises 17 residues. Germline CDR1 reads MGHRA; CDR2 reads YSYEKL. The CDR3 DNA is TGCGCCAGCAGCCAAGAAGCAACTGGGCAGGGGGCAAGGGAGCAGTACTTC. It specifies CASSQEATGQGAREQYF.

This clone appeared a few times. The chain combines TRBV4-1 with TRBJ1-1, with D hard to call. V lost 1 base and J 5 bases, leaving 11 bases between the germline ends. Looked up from germline, CDR1 is MGHRA and CDR2 is YSYEKL. The CDR3 spans 14 residues. The CDR3 bases are TGCGCCAGCAGCCAAGGTTTCGTCGGGACTGAAGCTTTCTTT. This translates into CASSQGFVGTEAFF.

V gene TRBV30 combines with J gene TRBJ2-7; 9 bases are a match to TRBD1. Trimming at V came to 2 bases and at J to 3 bases, leaving 2 bases not matched to a gene. In germline, CDR1 is GTSNPN, CDR2 SVGIG (reference sequence). The CDR3 runs to 13 residues. The CDR3 sequence is CAWSNRGLYEQYF. CDR3 DNA: TGTGCCTGGAGTAACAGGGGGCTCTACGAGCAGTACTTC.

The chain links TRBV30 to TRBJ1-1; TRBD1 matches at 7 bases. Germline V lookup: CDR1 GTSNPN, CDR2 SVGIG (reference sequence). This CDR3 has 14 residues. The V segment lost 3 bases and the J segment 2 bases; nucleotides outside the gene matches: 6. CDR3 amino acids: CAWRPGQTNTEAFF. CDR3 nucleotides: TGTGCCTGGAGACCGGGACAGACCAACACTGAAGCTTTCTTT.

This clone was found once. The chain couples TRBV5-6 to TRBJ2-7; maybe TRBD2 (6 bases). The germline gives CDR1 SGHDT, CDR2 YYEEEE. Trimming shortened V by 4 bases and J by 3 bases, and 14 bases separated the two germline ends. This CDR3 has 14 residues. The CDR3 DNA reads TGTGCCAGCAGCCTCGTAGGGAGGAGCTACGAGCAGTACTTC. Its protein product is CASSLVGRSYEQYF.

CDR3 region: CASSRQSSYNEQFF. CDR3 bases: TGTGCCAGCAGTCGACAGAGCTCCTACAATGAGCAGTTCTTC. The gene calls are TRBV2 and TRBJ2-1; a weak D match, TRBD1 (5 bases). The germline V gene has CDR1 SNHLY and CDR2 FYNNEI. Trimming removed 5 bases from V and 0 bases from J, with 8 bases in between. This CDR3 is built from 14 residues. Complete variable domain (other parts from reference TRBV2 and TRBJ2-1): EPEVTQTPSHQVTQMGQEVILRCVPISNHLYFYWYRQILGQKVEFLVSFYNNEISEKSEIFDDQFSVERPDGSNFTLKIRSTKLEDSAMYFCASSRQSSYNEQFFGPGTRLTVL.

The chain's CDR3 is CASSFSGQGAYEQYF. CDR3 nucleotides: TGCGCCAGCAGCTTTAGTGGACAGGGGGCCTACGAGCAGTACTTC. The chain couples TRBV5-1 to TRBJ2-7; 10 nucleotides agree with TRBD1. From germline, CDR1 is SGHRS and CDR2 YFSETQ. V shed 2 bases, J shed 2 bases, and the junction held 4 bases outside the gene matches. This CDR3 region has 15 residues.

The chain has TRBV5-1 and TRBJ1-1; 8 bases align to TRBD1. This CDR3 spans 15 amino acids. Germline lookup yields CDR1 SGHRS and CDR2 YFSETQ. Trimming removed 0 bases from V and 6 bases from J; junction bases left unmatched: 7. CDR3 nucleotide sequence: TGCGCCAGCAGCTTGGCCGCGGACAGGGTGTCTGAAGCTTTCTTT. It specifies CASSLAADRVSEAFF.

The V call is TRBV18, the J call TRBJ2-5, with D maybe TRBD1 (6 bases). The CDR3 sequence is 13 residues long. Germline V gene lookup returns CDR1 KGHSH and CDR2 LQKENI. Trimming shortened V by 3 bases and J by 5 bases, and 10 bases separated the two germline ends. The CDR3 DNA follows: TGTGCCAGCTCACCGGGCCAGGGGGAGACCCAGTACTTC. Translation: CASSPGQGETQYF.

The chain joins TRBV11-2 to TRBJ2-3; TRBD2 is a possible D gene (5 bases). The CDR3 is made up of 16 amino acids. Trimming removed 5 bases at V and 6 bases at J, with 21 bases between. The germline CDR1 and CDR2 sequences are SGHAT and FQNNGV. The CDR3 here is CASSPPRGSSGDTQYF. The CDR3 nucleotides are TGTGCCAGCAGCCCTCCCCGGGGATCCTCGGGGGATACGCAGTATTTT.

The table lists this clone with a few counts. V and J are TRBV27 and TRBJ2-1; the match to TRBD2 covers 12 bases. Germline V gene data show CDR1 as MNHEY and CDR2 as SMNVEV (reference sequence). CDR3 length equals 15 residues. The V and J ends lost 6 bases and 7 bases, in that order; junction bases with no gene match: 7. DNA for the CDR3: TGTGCCAGCAGCCTACTAGCGGGGGGCCGAAATGAGCAGTTCTTC. Amino acids: CASSLLAGGRNEQFF.

The V call is TRBV6-4, the J call TRBJ1-2; 8 nucleotides match TRBD1. The germline CDR1 and CDR2 sequences are MRHNA and SNTAGT. V gave up 5 bases and J gave up 8 bases; unmatched junction bases: 13. CDR3 length: 15 amino acids. CDR3 sequence (DNA): TGTGCCAGCAGTCCTCTCGGACAGGGCGGTAGGGGCTACACCTTC. Translation gives CASSPLGQGGRGYTF.

J is TRBJ1-6 and V is TRBV9; 7 bases align to TRBD1. The junction had 0 bases not matched to a gene; V was cut back by 0 bases and J by 9 bases. The germline gives CDR1 SGDLS, CDR2 YYNGEE. The CDR3 is made up of 13 amino acids. The CDR3 is CASSVEGASPLHF. The DNA of the CDR3 is TGTGCCAGCAGCGTAGAGGGGGCTTCACCCCTCCACTTT.

The chain carries TRBV30 and TRBJ2-2, with 9 bases aligning to TRBD1. There are 14 residues in the CDR3. Germline V gene sequence: CDR1 GTSNPN, CDR2 SVGIG (reference sequence). The V gene end was trimmed by 4 bases and the J gene end by 6 bases; junction bases not matched to a gene: 6. Written as DNA, the CDR3 is TGTGCCTGGACGGACAGGGGTTGGGCCGGGGAGCTGTTTTTT. As protein: CAWTDRGWAGELFF.

The rearrangement links TRBV5-4 to TRBJ2-7, with D possibly being TRBD2 (5 bases). The CDR3 has 15 residues. Trimming removed 4 bases from V and 4 bases from J, with 18 bases in between. Germline V gives CDR1 SGHNT, CDR2 YYREEE (reference sequence). The CDR3, as DNA: TGTGCCAGCAGCCTGGAATACGGGGATCCTTACGAGCAGTACTTC. This codes for CASSLEYGDPYEQYF.